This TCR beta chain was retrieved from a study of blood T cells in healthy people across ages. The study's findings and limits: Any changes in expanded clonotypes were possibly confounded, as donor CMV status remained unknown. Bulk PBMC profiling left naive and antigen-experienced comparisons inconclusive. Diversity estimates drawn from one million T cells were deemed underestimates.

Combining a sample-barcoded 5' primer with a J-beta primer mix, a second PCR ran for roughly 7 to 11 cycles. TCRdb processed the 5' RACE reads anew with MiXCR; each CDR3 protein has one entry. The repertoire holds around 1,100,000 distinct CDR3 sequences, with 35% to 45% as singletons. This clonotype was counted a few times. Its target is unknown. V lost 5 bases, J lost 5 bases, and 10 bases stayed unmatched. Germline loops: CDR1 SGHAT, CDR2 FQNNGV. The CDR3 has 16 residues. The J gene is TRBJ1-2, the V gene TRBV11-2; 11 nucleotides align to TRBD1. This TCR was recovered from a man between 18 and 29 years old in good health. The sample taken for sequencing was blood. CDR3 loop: CASSTGQGELGYGYTF. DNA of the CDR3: TGTGCCAGCAGCACGGGACAGGGGGAATTAGGATATGGCTACACCTTC.